The sequence of this T cell receptor (beta chain) was determined in a study of blood T cell repertoires in COVID-19. Study overall: Italy, Spain and the United States were the sources of the convalescent and acute COVID-19 samples. From T cells, B-cell-depleted T cells, or PBMCs came the material, which was cDNA or gDNA.

This CDR3 has 17 residues. Germline V gene sequence: CDR1 DFQATT, CDR2 SNEGSKA (reference sequence). Trimming removed 3 bases from V and 4 bases from J, with 22 bases in between. Assay used: immunoSEQ multiplex PCR; TCRdb lists only in-frame clones, some missing. The sample has about 56,000 clones, around 80% seen once. The V and J genes are TRBV20-1 and TRBJ1-3; the D gene is possibly TRBD1 (5 bases). Material: peripheral blood. The TCR sequence derives from a woman aged 80 or older with acute or convalescent COVID-19. CDR3 sequence reads: CSASTSTGQGSGNTIYF. CDR3 bases: TGCAGTGCTAGTACGTCCACAGGCCAGGGTTCGGGAAACACCATATATTTT.